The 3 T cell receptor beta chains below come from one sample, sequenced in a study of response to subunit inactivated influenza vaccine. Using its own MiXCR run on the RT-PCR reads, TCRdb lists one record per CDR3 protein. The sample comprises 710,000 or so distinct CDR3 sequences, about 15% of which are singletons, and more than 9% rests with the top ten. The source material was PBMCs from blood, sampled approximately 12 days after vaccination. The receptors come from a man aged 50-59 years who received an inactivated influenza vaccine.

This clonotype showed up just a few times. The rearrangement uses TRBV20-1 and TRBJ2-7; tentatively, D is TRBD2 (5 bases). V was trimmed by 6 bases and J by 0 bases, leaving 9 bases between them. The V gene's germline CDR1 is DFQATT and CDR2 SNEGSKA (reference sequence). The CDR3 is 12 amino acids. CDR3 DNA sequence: TGCAGTGCCATGGGGAGCTCCTACGAGCAGTACTTC. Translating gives CSAMGSSYEQYF.

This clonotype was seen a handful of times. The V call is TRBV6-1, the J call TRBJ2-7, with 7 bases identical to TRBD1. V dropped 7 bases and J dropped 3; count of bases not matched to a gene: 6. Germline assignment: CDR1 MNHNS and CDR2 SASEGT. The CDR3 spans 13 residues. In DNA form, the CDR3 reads TGTGCCAGCACTCCGGGACAGAACTACGAGCAGTACTTC. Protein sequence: CASTPGQNYEQYF.

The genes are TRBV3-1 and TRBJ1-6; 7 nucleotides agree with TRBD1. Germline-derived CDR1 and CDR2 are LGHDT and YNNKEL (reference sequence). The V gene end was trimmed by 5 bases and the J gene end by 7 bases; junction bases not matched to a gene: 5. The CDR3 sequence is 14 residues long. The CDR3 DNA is TGTGCCAGCAGCTACAGGGGAGCAAATTCACCCCTCCACTTT. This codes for CASSYRGANSPLHF. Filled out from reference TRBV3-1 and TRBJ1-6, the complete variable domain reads DTAVSQTPKYLVTQMGNDKSIKCEQNLGHDTMYWYKQDSKKFLKIMFSYNNKELIINETVPNRFSPKSPDKAHLNLHINSLELGDSAVYFCASSYRGANSPLHFGNGTRLTVT.